These 2 T cell receptor beta chains originate from one sample sequenced in a study of PD-1 blockade in mismatch repair-deficient tumors (dated by TCRdb to about 2017). For these receptors, no antigen is known. The library was prepared using the immunoSEQ multiplex PCR assay. TCRdb obtained this table from immuneACCESS and retained in-frame rearrangements with V and J assigned. These tables miss some clones; where compared with another copy, unresolved V genes account for less than half of the shortfall, and the remainder is unexplained. The sample table records around 13,000 clones; 80% to 90% of these occur just once. The ten largest clones capture 9.5% to 12% of the sample. In light of the paper, this sample's time point label describes: identical roughly 10-day culture without peptide (control). Sample: cells cultured in vitro, taken from a patient treated with pembrolizumab. The receptors come from an adult with mismatch repair-deficient cancer.

The V and J genes are TRBV5-1 and TRBJ2-7; 7 bases fit TRBD2. Germline CDR1 reads SGHRS; CDR2 reads YFSETQ. This CDR3 contains 14 residues. The V segment lost 0 bases and the J segment 2 bases; nucleotides outside the gene matches: 2. In DNA, the CDR3 is TGCGCCAGCAGCTTGGCGCGGGGGACCTACGAGCAGTACTTC. It is translated as CASSLARGTYEQYF.

V gene TRBV11-3 combines with J gene TRBJ2-1; TRBD2 agrees at 9 bases. The trim removed 5 bases at V and 10 bases at J, leaving 18 bases unmatched. The CDR3 loop spans 17 amino acids. Germline CDR1 reads SGHNT; CDR2 reads YENEEA. The CDR3 is CASSPRLGTSSLWEQFF. The CDR3 coding sequence is TGTGCCAGCAGCCCCCGACTTGGGACTAGCTCCTTATGGGAGCAGTTCTTC.